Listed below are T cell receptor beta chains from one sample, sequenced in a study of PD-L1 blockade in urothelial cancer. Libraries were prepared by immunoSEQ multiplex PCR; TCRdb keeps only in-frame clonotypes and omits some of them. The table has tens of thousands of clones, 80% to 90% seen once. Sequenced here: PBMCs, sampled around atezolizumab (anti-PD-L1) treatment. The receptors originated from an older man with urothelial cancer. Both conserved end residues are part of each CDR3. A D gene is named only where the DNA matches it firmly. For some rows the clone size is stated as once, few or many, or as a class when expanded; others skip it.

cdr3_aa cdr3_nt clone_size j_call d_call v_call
CAWAGATEAFF TGTGCCTGGGCAGGGGCAACTGAAGCTTTCTTT NA TRBJ1-1 NA TRBV30
CASRVTGLRGETQYF TGTGCCAGCAGGGTGACAGGGTTGCGTGGAGAGACCCAGTACTTC NA TRBJ2-5 TRBD1 TRBV28
CASSRRQGGQPQHF TGCGCCAGCAGCCGCCGACAGGGCGGTCAGCCCCAGCATTTT NA TRBJ1-5 TRBD1 TRBV4-1
CASSTRSPGLADNEQFF TGTGCCAGCAGCACACGGTCTCCGGGACTAGCGGACAATGAGCAGTTCTTC NA TRBJ2-1 TRBD2 TRBV28
CASSATTGDYGYTF TGTGCCAGCAGCGCAACGACAGGGGACTATGGCTACACCTTC NA TRBJ1-2 TRBD1 TRBV11-1
CASSLGPTGLAGELFF TGTGCCAGCAGCTTAGGCCCGACAGGGTTGGCCGGGGAGCTGTTTTTT NA TRBJ2-2 TRBD1 TRBV7-8
CASSQGQAYSNQPQHF TGTGCCAGCTCACAAGGACAGGCCTATAGCAATCAGCCCCAGCATTTT NA TRBJ1-5 TRBD1 TRBV18
CSVADREAFF TGCAGCGTTGCGGACAGGGAAGCTTTCTTT NA TRBJ1-1 TRBD1 TRBV29-1
CSAGTGTYEQYF TGCAGCGCAGGGACAGGTACCTACGAGCAGTACTTC NA TRBJ2-7 TRBD1 TRBV29-1
CASSSPGDTIYF TGTGCCAGCAGCAGCCCAGGGGACACCATATATTTT NA TRBJ1-3 NA TRBV9
CASSSTGGSYNEQFF TGCGCCAGCAGCTCGACAGGGGGCTCCTACAATGAGCAGTTCTTC NA TRBJ2-1 TRBD1 TRBV5-1
CASSVGTSGETQYF TGTGCCAGCAGCGTAGGGACTAGCGGTGAGACCCAGTACTTC NA TRBJ2-5 TRBD2 TRBV9
CASSLLLAGSYNEQFF TGTGCCAGCAGCTTATTACTAGCGGGGTCCTACAATGAGCAGTTCTTC NA TRBJ2-1 TRBD2 TRBV27
CASSLFHAGGNYGYTF TGTGCCAGCAGTTTATTTCATGCGGGGGGTAACTATGGCTACACCTTC NA TRBJ1-2 NA TRBV28
CASSSGSVGAKNIQYF TGTGCCAGCAGTTCGGGGAGCGTAGGGGCCAAAAACATTCAGTACTTC NA TRBJ2-4 NA TRBV6-5
CASSLDRGSYEQYF TGTGCCAGCAGTTTAGACCGGGGCTCCTACGAGCAGTACTTC once TRBJ2-7 NA TRBV28
CASSLGLAGGTSTDTQYF TGTGCCAGCAGCTTGGGGCTAGCGGGAGGTACTAGCACAGATACGCAGTATTTT NA TRBJ2-3 TRBD2 TRBV5-4
CASSLRRTGGSYNEQFF TGTGCCAGCAGCCTCCGTCGGACAGGGGGCTCCTACAATGAGCAGTTCTTC NA TRBJ2-1 TRBD1 TRBV7-9
CASTGPPGQGASTDTQYF TGTGCCAGTACCGGGCCCCCGGGACAGGGCGCAAGCACAGATACGCAGTATTTT NA TRBJ2-3 TRBD1 TRBV19
CASSLDKRDLEEQYF TGTGCCAGCAGCTTAGATAAGAGGGATTTGGAGGAGCAGTACTTC NA TRBJ2-7 NA TRBV11-2
CASEPGQGLGETQYF TGTGCCAGCGAACCGGGACAGGGCCTGGGCGAGACCCAGTACTTC NA TRBJ2-5 TRBD1 TRBV25-1
CASSPDRGTDTQYF TGTGCCAGCAGTCCCGACAGGGGCACAGATACGCAGTATTTT NA TRBJ2-3 TRBD1 TRBV2
CASSQATVQETQYF TGTGCCAGCAGCCAAGCGACAGTCCAAGAGACCCAGTACTTC NA TRBJ2-5 NA TRBV14
CASSPTPASGRTDTQYF TGTGCCAGCAGCCCAACCCCGGCTAGCGGACGCACAGATACGCAGTATTTT NA TRBJ2-3 TRBD2 TRBV7-3
CASRPGGSDYNEQFF TGTGCCAGCAGGCCCGGAGGGAGCGACTACAATGAGCAGTTCTTC NA TRBJ2-1 NA TRBV6-1
CASSVSGGLGETEAFF TGTGCCAGCAGCGTTTCGGGGGGCTTGGGTGAGACTGAAGCTTTCTTT NA TRBJ1-1 NA TRBV9
CASSSIGGRNEQYF TGTGCCAGCAGTTCTATCGGAGGGAGGAACGAGCAGTACTTC NA TRBJ2-7 NA TRBV27
CASSLEGGLYNYGYTF TGCGCCAGCAGCTTGGAAGGGGGTTTGTATAACTATGGCTACACCTTC NA TRBJ1-2 NA TRBV5-1
CASSGGLFYGYTF TGTGCCAGCAGTGGAGGACTGTTCTATGGCTACACCTTC NA TRBJ1-2 NA TRBV6-5
CASSTPGTSGPNYNEQFF TGTGCCAGTAGTACCCCCGGGACTAGCGGGCCCAACTACAATGAGCAGTTCTTC NA TRBJ2-1 TRBD2 TRBV19
CASRSVLGAYNEQFF TGTGCCAGCCGGTCAGTTTTAGGGGCCTACAATGAGCAGTTCTTC NA TRBJ2-1 NA TRBV6-5
CASSQDRNRRANNEKLFF TGTGCCAGCAGCCAAGATCGGAACCGCAGGGCCAATAATGAAAAACTGTTTTTT NA TRBJ1-4 NA TRBV4-2
CASSGGPDTQYF TGTGCCAGCTCCGGGGGGCCAGATACGCAGTATTTT NA TRBJ2-3 NA TRBV6-1
CASSFRTSGSYNEQFF TGTGCCAGCAGTTTTCGGACTAGCGGGAGCTACAATGAGCAGTTCTTC NA TRBJ2-1 TRBD2 TRBV6-5
CASTTTGRSGNTIYF TGTGCCAGCACAACCACAGGTCGCTCTGGAAACACCATATATTTT NA TRBJ1-3 NA TRBV19
CASSPEDRFSYEQYF TGTGCCAGCAGCCCGGAGGACAGATTCTCCTACGAGCAGTACTTC NA TRBJ2-7 NA TRBV4-2
CARSEPGQGSGYTF TGTGCCAGAAGCGAACCGGGACAGGGTTCCGGCTACACCTTC NA TRBJ1-2 NA TRBV7-5
CASSLSGRAEQYF TGTGCCAGCAGCCTTAGCGGGAGGGCCGAGCAGTACTTC NA TRBJ2-7 TRBD2 TRBV14
CATRAGKKTEAFF TGTGCCACCAGGGCAGGGAAGAAGACTGAAGCTTTCTTT once TRBJ1-1 NA TRBV15
CASSLAGQKRPYEQYF TGTGCCAGCAGCTTAGCAGGACAGAAAAGGCCCTACGAGCAGTACTTC NA TRBJ2-7 NA TRBV7-2
CSVGRTVTRETQYF TGCAGCGTTGGGCGGACAGTCACCCGGGAGACCCAGTACTTC NA TRBJ2-5 NA TRBV29-1
CASSPRINLFF TGTGCCAGCAGCCCCAGAATTAACCTGTTCTTC NA TRBJ2-1 NA TRBV11-2
CATSRGPTQETQYF TGTGCCACCAGCAGAGGGCCCACCCAAGAGACCCAGTACTTC NA TRBJ2-5 NA TRBV15
CASSLRGRGMGQPQHF TGTGCCAGCAGTTTAAGGGGCAGGGGCATGGGTCAGCCCCAGCATTTT NA TRBJ1-5 NA TRBV28
CSVEDVNRGHEQFF TGCAGCGTTGAAGATGTAAACAGGGGGCATGAGCAGTTCTTC once TRBJ2-1 TRBD1 TRBV29-1
CASTQGRLNTEAFF TGTGCCAGCACGCAGGGGCGTTTGAACACTGAAGCTTTCTTT NA TRBJ1-1 NA TRBV2
CASSPGQGKSGTEAFF TGTGCCAGCAGCCCGGGACAGGGCAAATCGGGCACTGAAGCTTTCTTT NA TRBJ1-1 TRBD1 TRBV7-9
CASSARQREKAFF TGTGCCAGCAGCGCCCGACAGCGAGAAAAAGCTTTCTTT few TRBJ1-1 NA TRBV7-9
CASTQGGGSGMGTYEQYF TGTGCCAGCACCCAAGGGGGAGGTAGCGGGATGGGCACCTACGAGCAGTACTTC few TRBJ2-7 TRBD2 TRBV5-4
CASSLGLAVYQETQYF TGCGCCAGCAGCTTGGGTCTAGCGGTGTACCAAGAGACCCAGTACTTC NA TRBJ2-5 TRBD2 TRBV5-1
CATRTGQGGSHEQYF TGTGCCACCAGAACAGGGCAGGGGGGTTCCCACGAGCAGTACTTC NA TRBJ2-7 NA TRBV15
CASSYCGREGPHTLTGELFF TGCGCCAGCAGCTACTGCGGGAGGGAAGGTCCTCACACCCTCACCGGGGAGCTGTTTTTT NA TRBJ2-2 TRBD2 TRBV10-1